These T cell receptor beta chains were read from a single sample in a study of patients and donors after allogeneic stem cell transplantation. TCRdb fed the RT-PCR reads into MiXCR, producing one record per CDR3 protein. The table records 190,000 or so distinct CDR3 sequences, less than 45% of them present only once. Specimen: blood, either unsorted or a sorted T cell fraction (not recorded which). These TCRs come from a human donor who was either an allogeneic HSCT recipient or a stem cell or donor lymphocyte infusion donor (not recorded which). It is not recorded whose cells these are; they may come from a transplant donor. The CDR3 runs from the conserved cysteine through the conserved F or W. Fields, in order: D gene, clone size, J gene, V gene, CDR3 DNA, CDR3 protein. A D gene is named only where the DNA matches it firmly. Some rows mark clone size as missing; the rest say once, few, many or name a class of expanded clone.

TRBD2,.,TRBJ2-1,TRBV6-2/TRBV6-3,TGTGCCAGCAGTTACTCGGTACGACTAAAGAGCGGGAGACTCAATGAGCAGTTCTTC,CASSYSVRLKSGRLNEQFF
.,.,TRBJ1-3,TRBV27,TGTGCCAGCAGTCCCGGGACAGGAAACACCATATATTTT,CASSPGTGNTIYF
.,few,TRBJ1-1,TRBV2,TGTGCCAGCAGTGAAAATTCGGGCGTAGTCACTGAAGCTTTCTTT,CASSENSGVVTEAFF
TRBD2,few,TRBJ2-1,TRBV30,TGTGCCTGGAGTTTGGTAGCGGGCTCCTACAATGAGCAGTTCTTC,CAWSLVAGSYNEQFF
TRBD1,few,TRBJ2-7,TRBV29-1,TGCAGCGTCGGGACAGGGGCCTACGAGCAGTACTTC,CSVGTGAYEQYF
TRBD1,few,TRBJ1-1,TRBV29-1,TGCAGCGTTGACAGGGGGAGCACTGAAGCTTTCTTT,CSVDRGSTEAFF
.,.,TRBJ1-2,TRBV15,TGTGCCACCAGCAGAACGGTCGAGGGCACTGGCTACACCTTC,CATSRTVEGTGYTF
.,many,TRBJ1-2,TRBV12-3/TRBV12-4,TGTGCCAGCAGTTTAGGGGGATCTAACTATGGCTACACCTTC,CASSLGGSNYGYTF
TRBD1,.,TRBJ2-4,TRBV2,TGTGCCAGCAGTAACAGGGGTGACATTCAGTACTTC,CASSNRGDIQYF
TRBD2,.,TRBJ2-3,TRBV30,TGTGCCTGGACCCTATATTCCGGGACTAGCGGGAGGCCCACCAATACAGATACGCAGTATTTT,CAWTLYSGTSGRPTNTDTQYF
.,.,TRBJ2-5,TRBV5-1,TGCGCCAGCAGCTTGGCTGGGCCCTCCCAAGAGACCCAGTACTTC,CASSLAGPSQETQYF
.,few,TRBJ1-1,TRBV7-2,TGTGCCAGCAGCTTAGAGATCGGACAGAACACTGAAGCTTTCTTT,CASSLEIGQNTEAFF
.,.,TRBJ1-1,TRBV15,TGTGCCACCAGCAGAGATCGAGTGTCTCAGAATGCGAACACTGAAGCTTTCTTT,CATSRDRVSQNANTEAFF
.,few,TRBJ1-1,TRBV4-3,TGCGCCAGCAGCCAAGAGGAGGGGAGGAACACTGAAGCTTTCTTT,CASSQEEGRNTEAFF
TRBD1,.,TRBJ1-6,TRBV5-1,TGCGCCAGCAGCGACGGGACAGGGGACAGGAATTCACCCCTCCACTTT,CASSDGTGDRNSPLHF
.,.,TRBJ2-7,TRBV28,TGTGCCAGCAGTGAGACTAGGATCTACGAGCAGTACTTC,CASSETRIYEQYF
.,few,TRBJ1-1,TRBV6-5,TGTGCCAGCAGTTACTCGAATGGGGTCGAGGCTTTCTTT,CASSYSNGVEAFF
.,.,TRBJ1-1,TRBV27,TGTGCCAGCAGCCATCGGGCAGGGTCTGAAGCTTTCTTT,CASSHRAGSEAFF
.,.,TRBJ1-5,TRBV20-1,TGCAGTGCTAAAGGAGTTCAGCCCCAGCATTTT,CSAKGVQPQHF
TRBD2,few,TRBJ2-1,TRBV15,TGTGCCACCAGCAGAGATCCAGGACTAGCTAGTAATGAGCAGTTCTTC,CATSRDPGLASNEQFF
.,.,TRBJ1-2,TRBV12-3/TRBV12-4,TGTGCCAGCAGTGTCGGCAGGGGTTGGTTGAGCTACACCTTC,CASSVGRGWLSYTF
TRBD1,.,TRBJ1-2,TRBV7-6,TGTGCCAGCAGCCCGGGACAGGGCAGCGGCTACACCTTC,CASSPGQGSGYTF
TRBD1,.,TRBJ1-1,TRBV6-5,TGTGCCAGCAGAAGGGGGACAGGAGCTTCCTACACTGAAGCTTTCTTT,CASRRGTGASYTEAFF
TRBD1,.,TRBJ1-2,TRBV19,TGTGCCACCTTACAGGGGTCTAACTATGGCTACACCTTC,CATLQGSNYGYTF
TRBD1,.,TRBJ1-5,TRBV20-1,TGCAGTGCTATCCCCTGGGGACAGGGCAATCAGCCCCAGCATTTT,CSAIPWGQGNQPQHF
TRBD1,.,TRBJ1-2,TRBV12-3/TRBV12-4,TGTGCCAGCAGTTTAGGGGACAGGGGCTATGGCTACACCTTC,CASSLGDRGYGYTF
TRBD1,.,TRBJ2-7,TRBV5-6,TGTGCCAGCAGCTTCCCGGGACAGGGGAACGAGCAGTACTTC,CASSFPGQGNEQYF
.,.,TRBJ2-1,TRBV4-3,TGCGCCAGCAGCCAAGATTCGCAGAATGAGCAGTTCTTC,CASSQDSQNEQFF
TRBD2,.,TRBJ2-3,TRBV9,TGTGCCAGCAGCCACGGACTAGCGCGGACAGATACGCAGTATTTT,CASSHGLARTDTQYF
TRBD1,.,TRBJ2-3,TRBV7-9,TGTGCCAGCAGCGTCGCAGTTCAGGGGGCAAAAGATACGCAGTATTTT,CASSVAVQGAKDTQYF
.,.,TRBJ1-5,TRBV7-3,TGTGCCAGCAGCTTAATAGGACGCCTCAAGGCGGCCCAGCATTTT,CASSLIGRLKAAQHF
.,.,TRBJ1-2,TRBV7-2,TGTGCCAGCAGCTTACGGGATCCGGTTAACTATGGCTACACCTTC,CASSLRDPVNYGYTF
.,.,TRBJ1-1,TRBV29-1,TGCAGCGTTGTTGGATCCCGGGACTCACCCGGGGAAGCTTTCTTT,CSVVGSRDSPGEAFF
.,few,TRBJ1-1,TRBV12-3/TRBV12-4,TGTGCCAGCAGCCCGGAGGATTTCTTT,CASSPEDFF
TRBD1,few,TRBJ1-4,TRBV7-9,TGTGCCAGCAGCTCAGCCGGACAGGGGACCGAAAAACTGTTTTTT,CASSSAGQGTEKLFF
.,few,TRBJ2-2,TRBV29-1,TGCAGCGTTGTGGGGGCGAACACCGGGGAGCTGTTTTTT,CSVVGANTGELFF
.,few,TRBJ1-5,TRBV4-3,TGCGCCAGCAGCCGAGACGGGAGCAATCAGCCCCAGCATTTT,CASSRDGSNQPQHF
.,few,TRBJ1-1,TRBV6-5,TGTGCCAGCAGTTACCCCCCAGGGTTCACTGAAGCTTTCTTT,CASSYPPGFTEAFF
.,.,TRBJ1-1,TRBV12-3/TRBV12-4,TGTGCCAGCAACGGCAGGGGGAACACTGAAGCTTTCTTT,CASNGRGNTEAFF
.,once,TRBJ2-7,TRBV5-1,TGCGCCAGCAGCTTGGGGGGATTTTCCTACGAGCAGTACTTC,CASSLGGFSYEQYF
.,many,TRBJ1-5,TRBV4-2,TGTGCCAGCAGCCAAGATAAGGTCGAAGGGCAGCATTTT,CASSQDKVEGQHF
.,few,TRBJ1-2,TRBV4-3,TGCGCCAGCAGCCAAGATAGAAGGGACTCTTCGAGCTATGGCTACACCTTC,CASSQDRRDSSSYGYTF
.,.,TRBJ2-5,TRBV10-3,TGTGCCATCAGTGACTTTGGAGAGACCCAGTACTTC,CAISDFGETQYF
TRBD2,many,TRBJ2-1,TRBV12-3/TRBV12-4,TGTGCCAGCAGTGCCGGACTAGCGGGCTACAATGAGCAGTTCTTC,CASSAGLAGYNEQFF
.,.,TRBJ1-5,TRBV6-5,TGTGCCAGCAGTTACGAATCCAATCAGCCCCAGCATTTT,CASSYESNQPQHF
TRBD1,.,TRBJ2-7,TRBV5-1,TGCGCCAGCAGCTCGGGGACAGGGGGCCTGATCGAGCAGTACTTC,CASSSGTGGLIEQYF
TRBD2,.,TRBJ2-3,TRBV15,TGTGCCACCAGCAGAGGGGCAGGCGGGAGGACTAGCACAGATACGCAGTATTTT,CATSRGAGGRTSTDTQYF
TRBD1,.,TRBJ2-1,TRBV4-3,TGCGCCAGCAGCCAAGACGGGGACAGGGAAAATGAGCAGTTCTTC,CASSQDGDRENEQFF
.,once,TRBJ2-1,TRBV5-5,TGTGCCAGCAGGACGGGCACCGCGGGTCCAAATGAGCAGTTCTTC,CASRTGTAGPNEQFF
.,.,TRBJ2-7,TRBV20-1,TGCAGTGCTAGGGATAGCCTTAAGCGGTACGAGCAGTACTTC,CSARDSLKRYEQYF
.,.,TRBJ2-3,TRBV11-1,TGTGCCAGCAGCTCGGTAGCGGAGTCAGATACGCAGTATTTT,CASSSVAESDTQYF
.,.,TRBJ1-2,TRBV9,TGTGCCAGCAGCGTAGGAGGGTTAGGCTATGGCTACACCTTC,CASSVGGLGYGYTF
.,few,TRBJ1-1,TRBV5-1,TGCGCCAGCAGCCTCGGTAGTTACCAGCTGAACACTGAAGCTTTCTTT,CASSLGSYQLNTEAFF
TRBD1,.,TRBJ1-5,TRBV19,TGTGCCAGTAGTAACCAGGGGGACAATCAGCCCCAGCATTTT,CASSNQGDNQPQHF
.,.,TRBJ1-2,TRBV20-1,TGCAGTGCTAGAGGACGGGGTAACTATGGCTACACCTTC,CSARGRGNYGYTF
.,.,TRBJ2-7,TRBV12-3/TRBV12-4,TGTGCCAGCAGTTTGGACCACTTCTACGAGCAGTACTTC,CASSLDHFYEQYF
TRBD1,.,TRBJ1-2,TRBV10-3,TGTGCCATCAGTGAGGACAGGGACCCCTATGGCTACACCTTC,CAISEDRDPYGYTF
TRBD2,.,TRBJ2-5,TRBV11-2,TGTGCCAGCAGCTTGTGGCGGACTAGCCAGGAGACCCAGTACTTC,CASSLWRTSQETQYF
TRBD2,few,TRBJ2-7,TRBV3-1,TGTGCCAGCAGCCAAGACCTGGGAATGTTGGCTAGCGGGCTCTACGAGCAGTACTTC,CASSQDLGMLASGLYEQYF
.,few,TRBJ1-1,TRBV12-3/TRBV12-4,TGTGCCAGCAGGCCACGGGGGGATAACACTGAAGCTTTCTTT,CASRPRGDNTEAFF